Listed here are 26 T cell receptor beta chains from one sample, sequenced in a study of blood T cell repertoires in COVID-19. The repertoire was sequenced with immunoSEQ multiplex PCR; TCRdb's copy has only in-frame clones and lacks some. Of around 53,000 clones in the sample, 76% are singletons; the top ten hold about 20%. Sequenced input: peripheral blood. These receptor sequences come from a man aged 45-60 years with active or convalescent COVID-19.

The DNA of the CDR3 is TGCGCCAGCAGCTTGGATTTCATTGGCCAGGGAAGCGGCTACACCTTC. Amino acids: CASSLDFIGQGSGYTF. The V gene is TRBV5-1, the J gene TRBJ1-2; TRBD1 might be the D (5 bases). V was pared by 0 bases and J by 8 bases, with 20 bases between. Germline assignment: CDR1 SGHRS and CDR2 YFSETQ. The CDR3 totals 16 residues.

This chain links TRBV7-6 with TRBJ2-2, with 10 bases matching TRBD1. Per the germline V gene, CDR1 is SGHVS and CDR2 is FNYEAQ. Trimming cost V 3 bases and J 6 bases; bases outside gene matches: 4. The CDR3 totals 15 residues. The CDR3 sequence: CASSFRTGGAGELFF. The CDR3 DNA reads as TGTGCCAGCAGCTTCAGGACAGGGGGGGCCGGGGAGCTGTTTTTT. The full variable domain, its missing parts supplied by reference TRBV7-6 and TRBJ2-2, is GAGVSQSPRYKVTKRGQDVALRCDPISGHVSLYWYRQALGQGPEFLTYFNYEAQQDKSGLPNDRFSAERPEGSISTLTIQRTEQRDSAMYRCASSFRTGGAGELFFGEGSRLTVL.

A word on this clone: An end of the junction does not agree with germline; a read error may underlie this. The chain employs TRBV7-7 and TRBJ2-5; D uncertain. There are 15 residues in the CDR3. Germline V gene lookup returns CDR1 SSHAT and CDR2 FNYEAQ (reference sequence). CDR3 loop: CASSLVHGGLETQYF. CDR3 DNA: TGTGCTAGCAGCTTAGTTCACGGCGGATTGGAGACCCAGTACTTC.

The genes are TRBV5-6 and TRBJ2-7; D might be TRBD2 (5 bases). CDR1 is SGHDT, CDR2 YYEEEE, per germline. V gave up 2 bases and J gave up 6 bases, with 9 bases separating them. The length of the CDR3 is 12 residues. The chain's CDR3 is CASSFASSEQYF. In DNA form, the CDR3 reads TGTGCCAGCAGCTTCGCTAGCTCCGAGCAGTACTTC.

The rearrangement uses TRBV9 and TRBJ1-1; possible D gene TRBD1, 6 bases. The CDR3 consists of 15 residues. V was trimmed by 3 bases and J by 4 bases, leaving 16 bases between them. The V gene's germline CDR1 is SGDLS and CDR2 YYNGEE. The CDR3 spells CASSATQGGGTEAFF. The CDR3, as DNA: TGTGCCAGCAGCGCCACACAGGGAGGGGGCACTGAAGCTTTCTTT.

The chain employs TRBV10-3 and TRBJ2-1, with 8 bases fitting TRBD2. The ends lost 6 bases at V and 4 bases at J; junction bases unmatched: 8. The CDR3 sequence is 15 residues long. Per germline, CDR1 ENHRY and CDR2 SYGVKD. The CDR3 coding sequence is TGTGCCATCAGGCCGGGACTAGTTTTGTACAATGAGCAGTTCTTC. It is translated as CAIRPGLVLYNEQFF.

The chain carries TRBV7-2 and TRBJ2-5; D is unresolved. The V end was cut by 2 bases, the J end by 1 base, with 5 bases between. Germline CDR1 is SGHTA and CDR2 is FQGNSA. The CDR3 is 13 amino acids. Written as DNA, the CDR3 is TGTGCCAGCAGCTTACACGGCCAAGAGACCCAGTACTTC. This translates into CASSLHGQETQYF.

V is TRBV11-2 and J is TRBJ1-5; 8 bases agree with TRBD1. From germline, CDR1 is SGHAT and CDR2 FQNNGV. With V trimmed by 4 bases and J by 9 bases, 11 bases remained unmatched. This CDR3 has 15 amino acids. CDR3 sequence reads: CASSSLDRAVGPQHF. The CDR3 bases are TGTGCCAGCAGCTCCCTGGACAGGGCGGTAGGGCCCCAGCATTTT.

The gene calls are TRBV29-1 and TRBJ2-7, with D possibly being TRBD2 (5 bases). The CDR3 spans 13 residues. CDR1 and CDR2 (germline): SQVTM, ANQGSEA. The CDR3 region has the DNA TGCAGTGCCGGGGTTGAGGCCCCCTACGAGCAGTACTTC. This gives the protein CSAGVEAPYEQYF.

This clone was recorded only once. The rearrangement links TRBV6-2 or TRBV6-3 to TRBJ1-2, with 7 bases identical to TRBD1. This CDR3 is built from 15 residues. Germline loops: CDR1 MNHEY, CDR2 SVGEGT. Germline trimming cut 2 bases from V and 2 bases from J; bases unmatched to any gene: 5. CDR3 region: CASSYILGQNYGYTF. CDR3 nucleotide sequence: TGTGCCAGCAGTTACATACTGGGACAGAACTATGGCTACACCTTC.

This clone was recorded a few times. The V call is TRBV3-1 (or the pseudogene TRBV3-2), the J call TRBJ2-2, with D possibly matching TRBD1 (5 bases). Germline values: CDR1 LGHDT, CDR2 YNNKEL (reference sequence). CDR3 length: 13 residues. The V gene lost 6 bases and the J gene lost 4 bases, with 9 bases spanning the gap. CDR3 coding DNA: TGTGCCAGCAGGGGGCATGGCACCGGGGAGCTGTTTTTT. This translates into CASRGHGTGELFF.

V is TRBV7-9 and J is TRBJ2-1; 8 bases are shared with TRBD2. Germline assignment: CDR1 SEHNR and CDR2 FQNEAQ (reference sequence). V gave up 5 bases and J gave up 0 bases; unmatched junction bases: 6. This CDR3 has 16 residues. This CDR3 reads CASSTLAGSSYNEQFF. CDR3 sequence (DNA): TGTGCCAGCAGCACCTTAGCGGGGAGCTCCTACAATGAGCAGTTCTTC.

J is TRBJ2-2 and V is TRBV7-6; 9 positions agree with TRBD2. This CDR3 is built from 17 residues. Trimming cost V 6 bases and J 7 bases; bases outside gene matches: 15. Per the germline V gene, CDR1 is SGHVS and CDR2 is FNYEAQ. CDR3 loop: CASSSGIAGAKSGELFF. DNA for the CDR3: TGTGCCAGCAGTTCCGGGATAGCGGGAGCGAAAAGCGGGGAGCTGTTTTTT.

The rearrangement joins TRBV9 to TRBJ1-1, with 9 bases that match TRBD1. The trim removed 4 bases at V and 3 bases at J, leaving 4 bases unmatched. Germline loops: CDR1 SGDLS, CDR2 YYNGEE. The CDR3 is 14 residues long. The CDR3: CASSPWTGDTEAFF. CDR3 coding DNA: TGTGCCAGCAGCCCATGGACAGGGGACACTGAAGCTTTCTTT.

V and J are TRBV4-2 and TRBJ2-7; D is ambiguous. The V end was cut by 3 bases, the J end by 1 base, with 10 bases between. Germline V gene sequence: CDR1 LGHNA, CDR2 YNFKEQ. CDR3 size: 14 residues. In nucleotides, the CDR3 is TGTGCCAGCAGCCAGCAGCGTGATTCCTACGAGCAGTACTTC. Translation gives CASSQQRDSYEQYF.

The V and J genes are TRBV5-1 and TRBJ2-3; D ambiguous. From germline, CDR1 is SGHRS and CDR2 YFSETQ. This CDR3 is 14 amino acids long. V was pared by 0 bases and J by 5 bases, with 10 bases between. CDR3 DNA: TGCGCCAGCAGCTTGGGGGCAGCCAAAGATACGCAGTATTTT. It codes for CASSLGAAKDTQYF.

The gene calls are TRBV6-6 and TRBJ2-5; possible D gene TRBD1, 5 bases. Germline V gene lookup returns CDR1 MNHNY and CDR2 SVGAGI (reference sequence). The V gene lost 4 bases and the J gene lost 4 bases, with 13 bases spanning the gap. The CDR3 length is 14 residues. CDR3 residues: CASSSPRVRETQYF. The CDR3 DNA is TGTGCCAGCAGTTCCCCCAGGGTCAGAGAGACCCAGTACTTC.

CDR3 residues: CATSRDEGITGELFF. The CDR3 DNA reads as TGTGCCACCAGCAGAGATGAGGGAATAACCGGGGAGCTGTTTTTT. The J gene is TRBJ2-2, the V gene TRBV15; weak D call: TRBD2 (5 bases). V dropped 0 bases and J dropped 5 bases, with 10 bases sitting between them. CDR1 LNHNV and CDR2 YYDKDF come from the germline V gene (reference sequence). The CDR3 spans 15 residues.

CDR3 sequence: CASSPTLSSYEQYF. As DNA, the CDR3 is TGTGCCAGCAGCCCGACTCTAAGCTCCTACGAGCAGTACTTC. This chain uses TRBV5-5 with TRBJ2-7; D remains unclear. CDR1 and CDR2 (germline): SGHKS, YYEKEE (reference sequence). Trimming shortened V by 4 bases and J by 0 bases, and 11 bases separated the two germline ends. CDR3 length equals 14 residues.

The chain uses TRBV6-5 and TRBJ1-1; D gene uncertain. Trimming pared 5 bases from V and 0 bases from J, leaving 10 bases between. CDR3 length: 14 amino acids. From germline, CDR1 is MNHEY and CDR2 SVGAGI. The CDR3 reads CASSRRLLNTEAFF. The DNA for the CDR3 is TGTGCCAGCAGTCGACGACTGCTGAACACTGAAGCTTTCTTT.

The rearrangement joins TRBV4-1 to TRBJ2-5; possible D gene TRBD1, 6 bases. Deletions cut 0 bases from V and 5 bases from J, with 13 bases between. The CDR3 runs 15 residues. Per germline, CDR1 MGHRA and CDR2 YSYEKL. The CDR3 region is CASSQDRGREETQYF. The CDR3 DNA sequence: TGCGCCAGCAGCCAAGACAGGGGTCGTGAGGAGACCCAGTACTTC.

The V gene is TRBV19, the J gene TRBJ1-5, with 7 positions matching TRBD1. Germline values: CDR1 LNHDA, CDR2 SQIVND (reference sequence). The CDR3 runs to 17 residues. J gave up 2 bases and V 2 bases, and 9 bases lay outside the gene matches. CDR3 protein: CASSILRQGLGNQPQHF. The CDR3 DNA sequence: TGTGCCAGTAGTATACTTCGACAGGGCCTTGGCAATCAGCCCCAGCATTTT.

J is TRBJ2-7 and V is TRBV14; 7 bases are a match to TRBD1. In germline, CDR1 is SGHDN, CDR2 FVKESK. The CDR3 sequence is 15 residues long. The V gene end was trimmed by 2 bases and the J gene end by 3 bases; junction bases not matched to a gene: 7. Here the CDR3 reads CASSQSWDSGYEQYF. CDR3 bases: TGTGCCAGCAGCCAATCCTGGGACAGCGGCTACGAGCAGTACTTC.

The rearrangement joins TRBV25-1 to TRBJ1-2, with D unresolved. Germline V CDR1 and CDR2: MGHDK, SYGVNS. V was trimmed by 8 bases and J by 8 bases, leaving 15 bases between them. The CDR3 contains 12 residues. For the CDR3, the DNA is TGTGCCAGCCTTTCCGGGAATGGCGGCTACACCTTC. Translation gives CASLSGNGGYTF.

The rearrangement links TRBV5-1 to TRBJ2-1; 10 positions agree with TRBD2. The germline gives CDR1 SGHRS, CDR2 YFSETQ. With 6 bases clipped from V and 3 bases from J, the junction kept 3 bases outside the gene matches. The CDR3 has 14 amino acids. This CDR3 reads CASNLAGGYNEQFF. The DNA for the CDR3 is TGCGCCAGCAACTTAGCGGGAGGCTACAATGAGCAGTTCTTC.

The chain has TRBV12-3 or TRBV12-4 and TRBJ1-1, with a weak D call TRBD1 (5 bases). The CDR3 length is 13 residues. V lost 8 bases and J lost 0, with 10 bases in between. In DNA, the CDR3 is TGTGCCAGCGGGACTATAGTGAACACTGAAGCTTTCTTT. Translated, it gives CASGTIVNTEAFF.